This TCR beta chain was identified during a study of cytomegalovirus exposure and HLA in healthy donors. Across the study: Earlier results showed 90 million to 120 million unique TCR beta sequences derived from approximately 180 million T cells.

Trimming pared 5 bases from V and 6 bases from J, leaving 15 bases between. Per germline, CDR1 GTSNPN and CDR2 SVGIG (reference sequence). CDR3 length equals 13 residues. On this clone itself: The antigen remains undetermined.

Amplification used 60 Vbeta primers and 13 Jbeta primers. The data were produced by immunoSEQ multiplex PCR, yet TCRdb's version contains in-frame clones alone and is incomplete. The data hold tens of thousands of clones, with around 66% observed a single time. Overall study results and limits: Rarity held for most TCR sequences, but there were some public TCRs that occurred in many donors. Three chains tied to CMV proved CMV antigen-specific in vitro. The authors later found TCR association rates varying by HLA locus, with DRB1 most and HLA-C fewest.

This chain links TRBV30 with TRBJ2-3; tentative D call: TRBD2 (6 bases). This TCR was sampled from a male donor in good health and CMV-seropositive. Sequencing input: PBMCs. DNA for the CDR3: TGTGCCTGGGATGTCGGGAGCCGGGATACGCAGTATTTT. It is translated as CAWDVGSRDTQYF.